This T cell receptor (beta chain) was sequenced during a study of OX40 agonist ivuxolimab in advanced cancers. The germline V gene encodes CDR1 LNHDA and CDR2 SQIVND (reference sequence). The CDR3 covers 13 residues. The J segment lost 3 bases and the V segment lost 5 bases, leaving 3 bases of the junction unmatched. TCRdb's copy holds only in-frame clones and misses some; the assay was immunoSEQ multiplex PCR. The sample consists of tens of thousands of clones, 80% to 90% of them appearing once. V and J are TRBV19 and TRBJ1-1, with 7 bases that match TRBD1. This TCR came from an adult with an advanced solid tumor such as melanoma, head and neck, liver or kidney cancer. Sequencing was performed on CD4+ or CD8+ T cells sorted from blood, taken in a trial of the OX40 agonist ivuxolimab. CDR3 region: CASSWGQHTEAFF. CDR3 DNA: TGTGCCAGTAGTTGGGGACAGCACACTGAAGCTTTCTTT.